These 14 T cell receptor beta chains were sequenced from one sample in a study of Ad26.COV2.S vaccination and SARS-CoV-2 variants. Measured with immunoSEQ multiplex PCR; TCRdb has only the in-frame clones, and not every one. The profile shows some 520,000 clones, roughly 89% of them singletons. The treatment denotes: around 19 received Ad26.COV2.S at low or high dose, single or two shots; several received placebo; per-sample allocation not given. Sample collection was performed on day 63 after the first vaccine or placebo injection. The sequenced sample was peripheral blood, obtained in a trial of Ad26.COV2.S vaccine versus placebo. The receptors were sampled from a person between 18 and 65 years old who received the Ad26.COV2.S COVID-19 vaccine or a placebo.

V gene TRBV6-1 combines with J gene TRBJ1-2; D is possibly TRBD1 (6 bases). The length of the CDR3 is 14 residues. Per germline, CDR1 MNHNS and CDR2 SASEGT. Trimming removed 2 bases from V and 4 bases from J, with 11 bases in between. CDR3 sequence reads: CASSEPQGIYGYTF. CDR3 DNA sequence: TGTGCCAGCAGTGAACCGCAGGGGATCTATGGCTACACCTTC.

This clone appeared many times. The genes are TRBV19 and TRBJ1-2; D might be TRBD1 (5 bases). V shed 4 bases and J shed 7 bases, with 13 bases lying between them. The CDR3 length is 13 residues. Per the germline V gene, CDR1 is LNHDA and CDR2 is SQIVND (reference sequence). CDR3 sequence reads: CASSRGELSGYTF. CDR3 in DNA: TGTGCCAGTAGTAGGGGGGAGTTGAGTGGCTACACCTTC.

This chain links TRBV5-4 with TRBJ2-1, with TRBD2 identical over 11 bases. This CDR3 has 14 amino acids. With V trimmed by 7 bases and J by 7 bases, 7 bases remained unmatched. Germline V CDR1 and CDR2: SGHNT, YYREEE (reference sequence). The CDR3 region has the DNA TGTGCCAGCGGACTAGCGGGCAACCGGAATGAGCAGTTCTTC. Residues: CASGLAGNRNEQFF.

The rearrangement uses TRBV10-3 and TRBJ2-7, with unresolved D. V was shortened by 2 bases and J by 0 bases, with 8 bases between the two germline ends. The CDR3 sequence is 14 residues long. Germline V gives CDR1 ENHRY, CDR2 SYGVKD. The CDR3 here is CAISERANSYEQYF. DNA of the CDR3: TGTGCCATCAGTGAGCGGGCAAACTCCTACGAGCAGTACTTC.

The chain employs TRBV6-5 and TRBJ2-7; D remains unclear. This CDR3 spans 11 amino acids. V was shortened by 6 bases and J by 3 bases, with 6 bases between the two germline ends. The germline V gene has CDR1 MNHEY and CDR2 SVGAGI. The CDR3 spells CASRNHYEQYF. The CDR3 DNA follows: TGTGCCAGCAGAAACCACTACGAGCAGTACTTC.

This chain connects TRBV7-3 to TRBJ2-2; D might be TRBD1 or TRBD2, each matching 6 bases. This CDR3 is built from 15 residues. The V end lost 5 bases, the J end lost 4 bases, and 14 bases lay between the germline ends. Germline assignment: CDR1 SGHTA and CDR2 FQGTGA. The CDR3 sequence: CASSPTGASTGELFF. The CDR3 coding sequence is TGTGCCAGCAGCCCGACGGGGGCTTCCACCGGGGAGCTGTTTTTT.

CDR3 in DNA: TGTGCCAGCAGCTTCGGACAGGGTGGTGAAAAACTGTTTTTT. As protein: CASSFGQGGEKLFF. The chain carries TRBV11-2 and TRBJ1-4; 8 nucleotides match TRBD1. The V gene end was trimmed by 3 bases and the J gene end by 7 bases; junction bases not matched to a gene: 4. This CDR3 is built from 14 residues. Germline CDR1 reads SGHAT; CDR2 reads FQNNGV.

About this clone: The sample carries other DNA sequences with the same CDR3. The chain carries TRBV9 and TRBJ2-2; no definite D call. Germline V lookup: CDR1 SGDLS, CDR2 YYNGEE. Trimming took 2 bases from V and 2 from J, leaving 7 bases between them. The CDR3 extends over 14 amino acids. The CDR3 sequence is CASSVLLNTGELFF. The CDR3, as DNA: TGTGCCAGCAGCGTCCTTCTAAACACCGGGGAGCTGTTTTTT.

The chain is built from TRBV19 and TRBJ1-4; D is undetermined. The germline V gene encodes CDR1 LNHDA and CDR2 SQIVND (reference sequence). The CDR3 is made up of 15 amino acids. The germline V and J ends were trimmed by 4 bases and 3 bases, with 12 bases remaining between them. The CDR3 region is CASSTGGISNEKLFF. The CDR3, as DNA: TGTGCCAGTAGTACGGGCGGGATCTCTAATGAAAAACTGTTTTTT.

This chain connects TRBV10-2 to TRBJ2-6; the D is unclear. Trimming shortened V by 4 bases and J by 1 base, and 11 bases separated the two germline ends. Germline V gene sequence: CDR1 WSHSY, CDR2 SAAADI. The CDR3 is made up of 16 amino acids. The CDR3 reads CASSASGTSGANVLTF. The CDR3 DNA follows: TGCGCCAGCAGTGCGTCAGGTACATCTGGGGCCAACGTCCTGACTTTC.

The CDR3 DNA sequence: TGCAGTGCTAGGTCCCCAGATACGCAGTATTTT. This translates into CSARSPDTQYF. This chain links TRBV20-1 with TRBJ2-3; D is uncertain. The ends were cut back, 3 bases at V and 4 bases at J, with 5 bases in the middle. The CDR3 has 11 amino acids. Germline CDR1 reads DFQATT; CDR2 reads SNEGSKA (reference sequence).

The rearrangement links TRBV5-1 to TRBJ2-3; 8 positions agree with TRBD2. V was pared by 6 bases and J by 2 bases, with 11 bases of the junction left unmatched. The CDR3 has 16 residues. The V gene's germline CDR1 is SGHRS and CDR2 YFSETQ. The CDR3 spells CASTLGGGHPTDTQYF. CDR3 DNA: TGCGCCAGCACCCTGGGCGGGGGGCACCCCACAGATACGCAGTATTTT.

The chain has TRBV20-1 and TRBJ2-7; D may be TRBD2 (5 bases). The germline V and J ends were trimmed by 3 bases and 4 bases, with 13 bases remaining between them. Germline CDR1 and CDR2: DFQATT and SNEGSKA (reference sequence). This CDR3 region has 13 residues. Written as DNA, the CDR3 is TGCAGTGCTAGTCCCCGAGGGCCGTACGAGCAGTACTTC. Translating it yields CSASPRGPYEQYF.

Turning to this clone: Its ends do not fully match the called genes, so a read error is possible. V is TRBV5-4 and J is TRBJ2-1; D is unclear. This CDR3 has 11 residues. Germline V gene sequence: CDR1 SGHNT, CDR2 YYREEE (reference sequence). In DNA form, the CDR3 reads TGTGCCAGCAGCTCCGACAATGAGCAGTTCTTC. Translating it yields CASSSDNEQFF.